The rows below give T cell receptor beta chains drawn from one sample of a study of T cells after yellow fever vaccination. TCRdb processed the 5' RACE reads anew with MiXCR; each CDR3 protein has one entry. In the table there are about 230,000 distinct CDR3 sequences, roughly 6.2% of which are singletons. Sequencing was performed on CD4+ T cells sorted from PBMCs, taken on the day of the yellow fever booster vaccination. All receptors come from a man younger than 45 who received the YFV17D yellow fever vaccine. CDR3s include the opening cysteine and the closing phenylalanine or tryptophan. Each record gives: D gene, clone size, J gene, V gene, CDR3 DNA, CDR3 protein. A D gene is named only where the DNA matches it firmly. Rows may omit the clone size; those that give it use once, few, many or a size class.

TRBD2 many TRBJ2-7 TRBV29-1 TGCAGCGTTCTGGGACTAGCGGGAGACGAGCAGTACTTC CSVLGLAGDEQYF
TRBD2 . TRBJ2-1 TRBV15 TGTGCCACCAGCAGAGATCTGGCGGGAGTGGTAAATGAGCAGTTCTTC CATSRDLAGVVNEQFF
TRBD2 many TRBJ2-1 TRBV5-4 TGTGCCAGCAGCCCGGGACTAGCGGTCGTCAATGAGCAGTTCTTC CASSPGLAVVNEQFF
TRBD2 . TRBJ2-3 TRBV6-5 TGTGCCAGCAGACCCATAGCGGGACCCACAGATACGCAGTATTTT CASRPIAGPTDTQYF
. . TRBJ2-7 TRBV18 TGTGCCAGCTCACCGGTCGGCCCACCTACCTACGAGCAGTACTTC CASSPVGPPTYEQYF
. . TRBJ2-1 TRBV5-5 TGTGCCAGTGCAGGCCAAAATGAGCAGTTCTTC CASAGQNEQFF
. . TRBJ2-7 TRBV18 TGTGCCAGCTCACCAAAAGGACACACCTTCTACGAGCAGTACTTC CASSPKGHTFYEQYF
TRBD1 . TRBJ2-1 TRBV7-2 TGTGCCAGCAGCTTAGAGGCAGGGGGTAACAATGAGCAGTTCTTC CASSLEAGGNNEQFF
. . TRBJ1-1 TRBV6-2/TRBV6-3 TGTGCCAGCAGTTACAGGGGGTTGAACACTGAAGCTTTCTTT CASSYRGLNTEAFF
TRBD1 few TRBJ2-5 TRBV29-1 TGCAGCGTGACCACAGGGGAAGAGACCCAGTACTTC CSVTTGEETQYF
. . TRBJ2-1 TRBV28 TGTGCCAGCACAACTAGTCGCAATGAGCAGTTCTTC CASTTSRNEQFF
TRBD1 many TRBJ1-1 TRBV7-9 TGTGCCAGCAGACAATCCGAGGCCAGGGGGATTGAAGCTTTCTTT CASRQSEARGIEAFF
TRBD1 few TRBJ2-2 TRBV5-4 TGTGCCAGCAGCTTGGCCAGGGGGCTTGGCACCGGGGAGCTGTTTTTT CASSLARGLGTGELFF
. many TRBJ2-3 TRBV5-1 TGCGCCAGCAGCTTCCCTCTAGATACGCAGTATTTT CASSFPLDTQYF
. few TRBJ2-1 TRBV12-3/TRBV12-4 TGTGCCAGCAGATCTGAGCGGAGCTCCTACAATGAGCAGTTCTTC CASRSERSSYNEQFF
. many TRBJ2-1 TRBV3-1 TGTGCCAGCAGCCAGGCCGGGACAATCAATTACAATGAGCAGTTCTTC CASSQAGTINYNEQFF
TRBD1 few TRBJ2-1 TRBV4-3 TGCGCCAGCAGCCAAGCCCCTACAGGACAGGGTTTCTCCAATGAGCAGTTCTTC CASSQAPTGQGFSNEQFF
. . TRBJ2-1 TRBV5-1 TGCGCCAGCAGCCTGGTTGGGGACGCTGAGCAGTTCTTC CASSLVGDAEQFF
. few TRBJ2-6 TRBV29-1 TGCAGCGTTCTCAATTCTGGGGCCAACGTCCTGACTTTC CSVLNSGANVLTF
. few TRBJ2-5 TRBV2 TGTGCCAGCAGTGAGTCTGCCCTACTTTCAAGTCAGACCCAGTACTTC CASSESALLSSQTQYF
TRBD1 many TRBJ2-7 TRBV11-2 TGTGCCAGCAGCATAGGGGACAGCCTGATTTACGAGCAGTACTTC CASSIGDSLIYEQYF
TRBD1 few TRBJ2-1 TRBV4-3 TGCGCCAGCAGCCAATCGCTTGGGACAGGCAGAATCAATGAGCAGTTCTTC CASSQSLGTGRINEQFF
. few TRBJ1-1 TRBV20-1 TGCAGTGCGGTCGTCCCCACTTGGTCAGGGAGGCAGCTTAAGAACACTGAAGCTTTCTTT CSAVVPTWSGRQLKNTEAFF
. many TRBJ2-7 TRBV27 TGTGCCAGCAGTCTAACCCCGGGGAGGCCTCCCTCGGCGCAGTACTTC CASSLTPGRPPSAQYF
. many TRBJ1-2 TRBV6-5 TGTGCCAGCAGTCCACGAAGGACACTCGGCTACACCTTC CASSPRRTLGYTF
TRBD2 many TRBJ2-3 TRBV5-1 TGCGCCAGCAGAATAGCGGGAGAGACAGATACGCAGTATTTT CASRIAGETDTQYF
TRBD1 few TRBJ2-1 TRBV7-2 TGTGCCAGCAGCTCCAGGGGGCCTTTGGGGAATGAGCAGTTCTTC CASSSRGPLGNEQFF
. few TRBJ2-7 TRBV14 TGTGCCAGCAGCGTGCGCTACGAGCAGTACTTC CASSVRYEQYF
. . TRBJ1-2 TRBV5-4 TGTGCCAGCAGCGTGGACGGATACTATGGCTACACCTTC CASSVDGYYGYTF
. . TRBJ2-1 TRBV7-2 TGTGCCAGCAGCTTTAATTTCTACAATGAGCAGTTCTTC CASSFNFYNEQFF